This TCR beta chain was sequenced for a study of blood T cell repertoires in COVID-19. Study-level background: Spain, Italy and the United States supplied samples that represented acute and convalescent COVID-19.

V was pared by 0 bases and J by 2 bases, with 16 bases between. Germline values: CDR1 SGHRS, CDR2 YFSETQ. This CDR3 has 17 amino acids. Clones were read by immunoSEQ multiplex PCR, and TCRdb kept only the in-frame ones, dropping some. The table shows 80,000 to 100,000 clones, with approximately 86% occurring only once. The origin of this receptor is an elderly woman in a cohort sampled during active or convalescent COVID-19. The chain recombines TRBV5-1 with TRBJ2-3; D might be TRBD2 (5 bases). The material sequenced was peripheral blood. CDR3 sequence reads: CASSLGSFRGDTDTQYF. CDR3 DNA sequence: TGCGCCAGCAGCTTGGGCTCATTCCGGGGTGACACAGATACGCAGTATTTT.